This T cell receptor (beta chain) stems from a study of blood T cell repertoires in COVID-19 (dated by TCRdb to about 2020). Broadly, across the study: Samples from collaborators originated in the United States, Italy and Spain and spanned both the acute and convalescent phases of COVID-19. HLA class I and class II types, where available, came from metadata supplied by the sample provider rather than from assay-based typing. The prospective study material was composed of cDNA or gDNA derived from T cells, B-cell-depleted T cells, or PBMCs. The sample metadata nearly always contained a de-identified subject ID, COVID-19 status, age in years and sex. A freely available public database, intended as a resource for researchers studying the immune response to SARS-CoV-2, is where the repertoires were released. The samples were drawn from two sources: the first 160 participants of the ongoing ImmuneRACE study, and 950 to 1,500 subjects contributed by 6 global collaborators. Subjects who had been exposed to COVID-19, were actively infected with it, or had recovered from it provided the deeply sampled blood TCRbeta repertoires that made up the dataset. Overall results and qualifications from the work: The amount of clinical and demographic metadata varied by source and participant and was provided uncurated.

TCRbeta CDR3 regions were amplified from genomic DNA using the immunoSEQ Assay, a bias-controlled multiplex PCR. From the authors' description of their analysis: Nucleated cell counts per sample were estimated from amplification of reference gene primers within the assay. Sequence reads were collapsed and filtered to measure the absolute abundance of every unique TCRbeta CDR3 rearrangement. Productive Simpson clonality was computed per sample as the square root of Simpson's diversity index over productive rearrangements. In its TCRdb copy, this immuneACCESS table keeps in-frame sequences only and misses some clones. Where compared with another copy, unresolved V genes explain less than half of these, and the others have no known cause. V and J calls and clone size follow that table, whereas D and trimming were derived from the DNA. The sample data list roughly 400,000 clones, and roughly 86% of these were observed just once. The ten largest make up about 2.3% of the sample.

Unmatched junction bases come to 7, with V trimmed by 4 bases and J by 2 bases. The germline V gene encodes CDR1 SGHTA and CDR2 FQGTGA. The CDR3 covers 15 residues, taking in both the cysteine and the phenylalanine. The retained sequence is limited to the CDR3, 45 bases, with the frame set at the first base. Concerning this clone: What this receptor recognizes is not known. No quality values exist for individual bases; no much larger clone is one base distant.

In Seattle, one collaborating source enrolled patients while the infection was active and tracked those patients longitudinally over the course of disease. The collaborating institutions used their own protocols to collect whole blood in K2EDTA tubes. For TCRbeta analysis, collaborator samples were shipped as frozen whole blood, as isolated PBMCs, or as DNA extracted from either sample type. The specimen sequenced was peripheral blood. The sequence was collected from an older woman with COVID-19, enrolled during active disease. The rearranged segments are TRBV7-3 and TRBJ2-7; TRBD1 agrees with 8 junctional bases. CDR3 region: CASSSPDRAPYEQYF. The nucleotide sequence is TGTGCCAGCAGCTCCCCGGACAGGGCCCCCTACGAGCAGTACTTC.